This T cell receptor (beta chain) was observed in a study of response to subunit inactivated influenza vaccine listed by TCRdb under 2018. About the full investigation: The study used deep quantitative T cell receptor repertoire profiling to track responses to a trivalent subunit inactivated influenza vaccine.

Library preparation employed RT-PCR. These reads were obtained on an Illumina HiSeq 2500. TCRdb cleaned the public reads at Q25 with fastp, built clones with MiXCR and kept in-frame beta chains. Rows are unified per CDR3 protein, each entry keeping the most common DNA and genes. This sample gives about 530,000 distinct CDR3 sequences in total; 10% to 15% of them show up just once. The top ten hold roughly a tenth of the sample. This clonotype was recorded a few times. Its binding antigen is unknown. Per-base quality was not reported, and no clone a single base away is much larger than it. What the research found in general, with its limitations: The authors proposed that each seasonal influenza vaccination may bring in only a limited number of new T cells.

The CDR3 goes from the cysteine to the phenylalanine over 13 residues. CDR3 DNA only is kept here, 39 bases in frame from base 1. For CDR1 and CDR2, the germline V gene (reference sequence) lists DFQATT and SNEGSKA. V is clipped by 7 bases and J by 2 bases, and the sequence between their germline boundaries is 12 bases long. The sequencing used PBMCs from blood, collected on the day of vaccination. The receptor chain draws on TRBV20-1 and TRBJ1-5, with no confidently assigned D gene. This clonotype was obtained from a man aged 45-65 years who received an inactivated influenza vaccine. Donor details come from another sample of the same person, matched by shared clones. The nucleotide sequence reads TGCAGTGGGAATGGGGAGGGCAATCAGCCCCAGCATTTT. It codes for CSGNGEGNQPQHF.